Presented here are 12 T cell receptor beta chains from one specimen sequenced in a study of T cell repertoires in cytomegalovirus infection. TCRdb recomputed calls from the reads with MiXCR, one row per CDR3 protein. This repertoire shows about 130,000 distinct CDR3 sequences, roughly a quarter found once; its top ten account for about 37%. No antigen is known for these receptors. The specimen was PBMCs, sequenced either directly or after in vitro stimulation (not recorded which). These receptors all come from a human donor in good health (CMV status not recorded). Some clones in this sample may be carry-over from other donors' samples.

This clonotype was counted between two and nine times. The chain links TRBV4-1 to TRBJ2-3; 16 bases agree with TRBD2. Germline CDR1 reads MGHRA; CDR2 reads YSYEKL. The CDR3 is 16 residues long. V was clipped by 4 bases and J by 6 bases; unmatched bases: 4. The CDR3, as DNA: TGCGCCAGCAGCCCCCAGGGACTAGCGGGAGGGGATACGCAGTATTTT. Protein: CASSPQGLAGGDTQYF.

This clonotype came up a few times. In DNA, the CDR3 is TGTGCCAGCAGCTTACTAGCGGGATATGAGCAGTTCTTC. Its translation is CASSLLAGYEQFF. This chain joins TRBV11-2 and TRBJ2-1; 9 bases line up with TRBD2. CDR1 and CDR2 (germline): SGHAT, FQNNGV. The J segment lost 8 bases and the V segment lost 2 bases, leaving 1 base of the junction unmatched. CDR3 size: 13 residues.

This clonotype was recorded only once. The CDR3 loop reads CASSYSEGIYTGELFF. The CDR3 DNA sequence: TGTGCCAGCAGTTACTCGGAGGGAATATACACCGGGGAGCTGTTTTTT. The chain carries TRBV6-5 and TRBJ2-2, with D tentatively TRBD2 (6 bases). Germline CDR1 is MNHEY and CDR2 is SVGAGI. The CDR3 runs to 16 residues. Trimming took off 0 bases at V and 3 bases at J, with 11 bases between the two ends.

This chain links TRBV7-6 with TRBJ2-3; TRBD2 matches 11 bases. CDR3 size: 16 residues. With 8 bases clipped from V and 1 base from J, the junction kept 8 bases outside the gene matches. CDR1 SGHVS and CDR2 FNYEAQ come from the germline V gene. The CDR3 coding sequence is TGTGCCAGCGGGGGAATAGCGGGAGGGGGCACAGATACGCAGTATTTT. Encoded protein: CASGGIAGGGTDTQYF. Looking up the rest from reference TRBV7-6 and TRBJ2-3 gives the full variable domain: GAGVSQSPRYKVTKRGQDVALRCDPISGHVSLYWYRQALGQGPEFLTYFNYEAQQDKSGLPNDRFSAERPEGSISTLTIQRTEQRDSAMYRCASGGIAGGGTDTQYFGPGTRLTVL.

The CDR3 bases are TGTGCCAGCAAATCAACAGGGACGGACTATGGCTACACCTTC. This codes for CASKSTGTDYGYTF. The V and J genes are TRBV27 and TRBJ1-2; a possible D gene is TRBD1 (6 bases). Trimming left V 7 bases short and J 3 bases short, with 15 bases between. The germline V gene has CDR1 MNHEY and CDR2 SMNVEV (reference sequence). There are 14 residues in the CDR3.

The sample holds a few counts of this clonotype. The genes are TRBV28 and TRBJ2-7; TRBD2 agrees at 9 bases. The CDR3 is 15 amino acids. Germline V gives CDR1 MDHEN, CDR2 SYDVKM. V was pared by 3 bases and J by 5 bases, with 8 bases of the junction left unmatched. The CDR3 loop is CASSLELAGTHEQYF. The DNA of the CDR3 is TGTGCCAGCAGTTTGGAGCTAGCGGGAACCCACGAGCAGTACTTC.

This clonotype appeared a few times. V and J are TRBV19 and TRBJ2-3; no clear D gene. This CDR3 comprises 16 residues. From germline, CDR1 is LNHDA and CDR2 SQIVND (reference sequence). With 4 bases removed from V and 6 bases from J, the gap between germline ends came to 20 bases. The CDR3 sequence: CASSTPSSMVSDTQYF. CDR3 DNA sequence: TGTGCCAGTAGTACCCCCTCCAGCATGGTGTCGGATACGCAGTATTTT.

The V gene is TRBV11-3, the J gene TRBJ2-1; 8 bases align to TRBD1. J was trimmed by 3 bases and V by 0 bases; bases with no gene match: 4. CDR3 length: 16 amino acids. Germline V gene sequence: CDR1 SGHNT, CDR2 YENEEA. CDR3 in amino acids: CASSLEQGAFYNEQFF. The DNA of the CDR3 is TGTGCCAGCAGCTTAGAGCAGGGGGCTTTCTACAATGAGCAGTTCTTC.

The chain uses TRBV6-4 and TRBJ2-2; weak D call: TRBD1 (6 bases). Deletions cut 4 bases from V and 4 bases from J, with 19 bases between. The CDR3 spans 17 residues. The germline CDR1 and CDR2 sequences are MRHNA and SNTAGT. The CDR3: CASSVHQTSGVTGELFF. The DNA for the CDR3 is TGTGCCAGCAGTGTCCACCAGACTTCAGGGGTCACCGGGGAGCTGTTTTTT.

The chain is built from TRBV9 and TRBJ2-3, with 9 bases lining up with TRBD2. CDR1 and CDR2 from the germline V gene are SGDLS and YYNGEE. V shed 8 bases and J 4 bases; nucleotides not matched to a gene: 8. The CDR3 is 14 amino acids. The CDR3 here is CASGSGSESDTQYF. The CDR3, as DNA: TGTGCCAGTGGTAGCGGGAGTGAGTCAGATACGCAGTATTTT.

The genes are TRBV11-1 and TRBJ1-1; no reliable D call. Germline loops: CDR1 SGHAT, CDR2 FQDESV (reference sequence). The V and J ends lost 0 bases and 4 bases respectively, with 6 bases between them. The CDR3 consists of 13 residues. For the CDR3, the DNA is TGTGCCAGCAGCTTAGCAACAGTCACTGAAGCTTTCTTT. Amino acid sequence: CASSLATVTEAFF.

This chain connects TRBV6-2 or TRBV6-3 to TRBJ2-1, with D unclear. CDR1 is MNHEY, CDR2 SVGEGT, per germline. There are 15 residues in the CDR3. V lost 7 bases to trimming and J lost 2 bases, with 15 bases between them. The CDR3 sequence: CASTPGEVPYNEQFF. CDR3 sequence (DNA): TGTGCCAGCACCCCAGGCGAAGTCCCCTACAATGAGCAGTTCTTC.